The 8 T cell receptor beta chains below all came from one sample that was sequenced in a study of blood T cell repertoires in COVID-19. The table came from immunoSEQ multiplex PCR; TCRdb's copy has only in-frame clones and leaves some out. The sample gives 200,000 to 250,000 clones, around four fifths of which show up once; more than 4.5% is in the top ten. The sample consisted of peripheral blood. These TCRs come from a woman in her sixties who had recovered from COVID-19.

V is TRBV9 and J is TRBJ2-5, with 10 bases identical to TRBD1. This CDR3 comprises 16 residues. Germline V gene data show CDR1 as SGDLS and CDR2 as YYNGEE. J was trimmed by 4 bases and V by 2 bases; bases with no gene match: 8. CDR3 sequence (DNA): TGTGCCAGCAGCGTGGAAGCCGGACAGGGGGGAGAGACCCAGTACTTC. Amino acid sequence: CASSVEAGQGGETQYF.

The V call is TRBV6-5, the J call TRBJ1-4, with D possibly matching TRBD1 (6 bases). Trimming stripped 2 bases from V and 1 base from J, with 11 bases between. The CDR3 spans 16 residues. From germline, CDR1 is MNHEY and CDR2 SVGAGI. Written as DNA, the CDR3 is TGTGCCAGCAGTTACGAGGGAGGGGGAACTAATGAAAAACTGTTTTTT. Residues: CASSYEGGGTNEKLFF.

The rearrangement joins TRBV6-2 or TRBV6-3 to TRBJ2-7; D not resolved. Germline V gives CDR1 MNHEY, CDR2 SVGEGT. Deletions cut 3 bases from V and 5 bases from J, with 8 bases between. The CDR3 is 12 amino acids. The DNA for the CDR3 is TGTGCCAGCAGTTATTCGGTCGACGAGCAGTACTTC. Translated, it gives CASSYSVDEQYF.

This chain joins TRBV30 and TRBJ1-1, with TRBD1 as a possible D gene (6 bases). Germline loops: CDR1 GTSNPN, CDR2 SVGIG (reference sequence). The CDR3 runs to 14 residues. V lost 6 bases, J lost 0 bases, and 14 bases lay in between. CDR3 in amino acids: CACYTGHLNTEAFF. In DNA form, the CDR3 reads TGTGCCTGTTATACGGGACATTTGAACACTGAAGCTTTCTTT.

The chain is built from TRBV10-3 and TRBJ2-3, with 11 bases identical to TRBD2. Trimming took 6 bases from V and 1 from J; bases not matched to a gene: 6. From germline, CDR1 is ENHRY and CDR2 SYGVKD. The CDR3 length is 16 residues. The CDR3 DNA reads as TGTGCCATCAGCTCAAGTAGCGGGGGGGGCACAGATACGCAGTATTTT. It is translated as CAISSSSGGGTDTQYF.

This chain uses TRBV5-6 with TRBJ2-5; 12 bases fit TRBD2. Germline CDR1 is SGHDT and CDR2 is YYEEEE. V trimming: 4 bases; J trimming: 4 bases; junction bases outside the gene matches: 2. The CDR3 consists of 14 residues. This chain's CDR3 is CASSKLAGGETQYF. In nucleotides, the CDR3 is TGTGCCAGCAGCAAACTAGCGGGGGGAGAGACCCAGTACTTC.

CDR3 sequence: CASSEFAEAFF. Written as DNA, the CDR3 is TGCGCCAGCAGTGAGTTCGCTGAAGCTTTCTTT. The rearrangement links TRBV10-2 to TRBJ1-1; D is undetermined. Trimming left V 1 base short and J 6 bases short, with 3 bases between. This CDR3 contains 11 residues. The germline CDR1 and CDR2 sequences are WSHSY and SAAADI.

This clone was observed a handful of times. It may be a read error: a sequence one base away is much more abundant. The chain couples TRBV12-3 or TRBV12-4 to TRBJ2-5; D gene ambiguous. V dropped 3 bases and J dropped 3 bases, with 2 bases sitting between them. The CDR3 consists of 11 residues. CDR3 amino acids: CASSFEETQYF. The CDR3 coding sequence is TGTGCCAGCAGTTTCGAAGAGACCCAGTACTTC.